A single sample is the source of the 5 T cell receptor beta chains below, sequenced in a study of cytomegalovirus exposure and HLA in healthy donors. PCR was performed using 60 Vbeta and 13 Jbeta primers. The data were produced by immunoSEQ multiplex PCR, yet TCRdb's version contains in-frame clones alone and is incomplete. The data show a few hundred thousand clones, with 80% to 95% seen just once and about 1.8% held by the top ten. The specimen sequenced was PBMCs. These receptors came from a girl aged 2-9 years in good health and CMV-seronegative.

As for this clone: In the same sample, other DNA sequences code for this CDR3. This sequence joins TRBV6-1 and TRBJ2-3; tentative D call: TRBD1 (5 bases). Germline V gives CDR1 MNHNS, CDR2 SASEGT. This CDR3 spans 11 amino acids. V lost 1 base and J 9 bases, leaving 5 bases between the germline ends. CDR3 residues: CASSEGGTQYF. CDR3 coding DNA: TGTGCCAGCAGTGAAGGGGGCACGCAGTATTTT.

The V call is TRBV18, the J call TRBJ2-1, with 12 positions matching TRBD2. The V gene's germline CDR1 is KGHSH and CDR2 LQKENI. This CDR3 contains 18 residues. With 8 bases clipped from V and 2 bases from J, the junction kept 13 bases outside the gene matches. This CDR3 reads CASLGLAGGPRTYNEQFF. The CDR3 DNA reads TGTGCCAGCCTGGGGCTAGCGGGGGGGCCAAGGACCTACAATGAGCAGTTCTTC.

The chain recombines TRBV5-1 with TRBJ2-1; 14 positions agree with TRBD2. V shed 3 bases and J 10 bases; nucleotides not matched to a gene: 3. Germline V gene lookup returns CDR1 SGHRS and CDR2 YFSETQ. The CDR3 length is 14 residues. CDR3 sequence reads: CASSSGLAGVEQFF. The CDR3 DNA reads as TGCGCCAGCAGCTCGGGACTAGCGGGAGTAGAGCAGTTCTTC. The entire variable domain, with the rest obtained from reference TRBV5-1 and TRBJ2-1, is as follows: KAGVTQTPRYLIKTRGQQVTLSCSPISGHRSVSWYQQTPGQGLQFLFEYFSETQRNKGNFPGRFSGRQFSNSRSEMNVSTLELGDSALYLCASSSGLAGVEQFFGPGTRLTVL.

The genes are TRBV29-1 and TRBJ1-1; 7 nucleotides line up with TRBD1. Germline CDR1 is SQVTM and CDR2 is ANQGSEA. The CDR3 covers 14 residues. The V segment lost 0 bases and the J segment 5 bases; nucleotides outside the gene matches: 6. Written as DNA, the CDR3 is TGCAGCGTTGAAGATCATCTCAGGGGGACTGAAGCTTTCTTT. It specifies CSVEDHLRGTEAFF.

This chain links TRBV6-5 with TRBJ2-7; 9 nucleotides match TRBD1. Losses at the gene ends were 4 bases for V and 4 bases for J; bases not matched to a gene: 8. Germline loops: CDR1 MNHEY, CDR2 SVGAGI. The CDR3 has 15 residues. CDR3 residues: CASSSSGTGLYEQYF. DNA of the CDR3: TGTGCCAGCAGTTCCTCCGGGACAGGGCTGTACGAGCAGTACTTC.